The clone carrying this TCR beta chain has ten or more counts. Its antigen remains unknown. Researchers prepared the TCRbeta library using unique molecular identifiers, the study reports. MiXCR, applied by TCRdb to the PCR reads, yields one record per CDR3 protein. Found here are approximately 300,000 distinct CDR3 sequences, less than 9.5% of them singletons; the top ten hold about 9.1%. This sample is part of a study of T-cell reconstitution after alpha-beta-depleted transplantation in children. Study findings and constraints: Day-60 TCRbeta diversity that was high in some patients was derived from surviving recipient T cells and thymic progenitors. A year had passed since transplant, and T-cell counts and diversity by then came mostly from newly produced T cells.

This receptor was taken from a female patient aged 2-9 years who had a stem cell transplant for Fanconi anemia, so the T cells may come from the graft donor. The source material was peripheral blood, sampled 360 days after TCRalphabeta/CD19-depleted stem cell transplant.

For the CDR3, the DNA is TGCGCCAGCAGCCAAGTAGGGAATCCGGGACTAGCTTCGGGGGAGCAGTACTTC. Translated, it gives CASSQVGNPGLASGEQYF. This chain uses TRBV4-1 with TRBJ2-7, with 9 bases fitting TRBD2. This CDR3 region has 18 residues. Unmatched junction bases numbered 17, after V lost 1 base and J lost 7 bases. Germline V gene data show CDR1 as MGHRA and CDR2 as YSYEKL.